This TCR beta chain is from a study of T cells in Graves' hyperthyroidism and ophthalmopathy. The TCR beta CDR3 regions underwent amplification using RNA transcripts as the source. Researchers ran a first-round RT-PCR on the TCR CDR3 using the HTBI primer set. Via MiXCR, TCRdb re-called the multiplex PCR reads, giving one row per CDR3 protein. The table records about 570,000 distinct CDR3 sequences, 46% of them present only once. Deletions cut 3 bases from V and 4 bases from J, with 13 bases between. Germline V CDR1 and CDR2: SQVTM, ANQGSEA. The CDR3 covers 13 residues. Specimen: peripheral blood or thyroid tissue (not recorded which). This receptor was taken from an adult woman with Graves' disease, either hyperthyroidism or ophthalmopathy (not recorded which). The rearrangement joins TRBV29-1 to TRBJ2-7; D possibly corresponds to TRBD2 (6 bases). The CDR3 DNA sequence: TGCAGCGTTGATTTGGGACGGGGGTACGAGCAGTACTTC. Amino acids: CSVDLGRGYEQYF.